A single sample gave rise to the 21 T cell receptor beta chains below, sequenced in a study of PD-L1 blockade in urothelial cancer. Stated time point: pretreatment peripheral blood. Method: immunoSEQ multiplex PCR; TCRdb's copy keeps in-frame clones and lacks some. The sample has some 45,000 clones, about 88% seen once. Sample: PBMCs, taken around atezolizumab (anti-PD-L1) treatment. The receptor set was obtained from a donor aged 40 or older with urothelial cancer.

The chain recombines TRBV6-1 with TRBJ2-5; TRBD1 aligns across 8 bases. The germline V gene encodes CDR1 MNHNS and CDR2 SASEGT. This CDR3 is built from 15 residues. V dropped 6 bases and J dropped 2; count of bases not matched to a gene: 8. The DNA for the CDR3 is TGTGCCAGCAGCCGCGACAGGGGAATACAAGAGACCCAGTACTTC. Translating gives CASSRDRGIQETQYF.

This chain joins TRBV11-2 and TRBJ2-7, with TRBD2 identical over 8 bases. CDR1 is SGHAT and CDR2 is FQNNGV in the germline V gene. The CDR3 runs to 15 residues. The trim removed 5 bases at V and 1 base at J, leaving 7 bases unmatched. CDR3 sequence reads: CASSRSGSGSYEQYF. The CDR3 region has the DNA TGTGCCAGCAGCCGAAGCGGGAGTGGTTCCTACGAGCAGTACTTC.

The chain carries TRBV6-4 and TRBJ2-3; 7 nucleotides align to TRBD2. The CDR3 has 15 amino acids. V dropped 3 bases and J dropped 0; count of bases not matched to a gene: 3. Per germline, CDR1 MRHNA and CDR2 SNTAGT. Here the CDR3 reads CASSDVGGSTDTQYF. In nucleotides, the CDR3 is TGTGCCAGCAGTGATGTCGGGGGGAGCACAGATACGCAGTATTTT.

The V gene is TRBV7-3, the J gene TRBJ2-5; no reliable D call. V was clipped by 0 bases and J by 5 bases, with 10 bases between them. Germline V gene lookup returns CDR1 SGHTA and CDR2 FQGTGA. The CDR3 contains 14 residues. CDR3 in DNA: TGTGCCAGCAGCTTAACGCCTGTCGGGGAGACCCAGTACTTC. It translates to CASSLTPVGETQYF.

The chain employs TRBV11-2 and TRBJ1-5; D ambiguous. V lost 1 base and J lost 7, with 5 bases in between. The germline V gene encodes CDR1 SGHAT and CDR2 FQNNGV. This CDR3 spans 12 amino acids. The DNA for the CDR3 is TGTGCCAGCAGCTTAGGTGGCCAGCCCCAGCATTTT. The encoded protein is CASSLGGQPQHF.

The chain joins TRBV28 to TRBJ2-1; TRBD2 aligns across 8 bases. Trimming removed 2 bases from V and 4 bases from J; junction bases left unmatched: 7. This CDR3 contains 16 residues. Germline loops: CDR1 MDHEN, CDR2 SYDVKM. The CDR3 loop is CASSLELAAVYNEQFF. For the CDR3, the DNA is TGTGCCAGCAGTTTAGAACTAGCGGCAGTATACAATGAGCAGTTCTTC.

The V and J genes are TRBV29-1 and TRBJ2-2; no definite D call. Trimming pared 0 bases from V and 3 bases from J, leaving 5 bases between. CDR1 and CDR2 from the germline V gene are SQVTM and ANQGSEA. The CDR3 spans 13 residues. CDR3 DNA sequence: TGCAGCGTTGAAGATGCGGACACCGGGGAGCTGTTTTTT. Its protein is CSVEDADTGELFF.

V usage is TRBV19 and J usage is TRBJ1-1; D ambiguous. Trimming took 5 bases from V and 0 from J, leaving 25 bases between them. This CDR3 region has 19 residues. Germline V gives CDR1 LNHDA, CDR2 SQIVND (reference sequence). CDR3 sequence reads: CASSPEAPVLRPMNTEAFF. CDR3 coding DNA: TGTGCCAGTAGTCCAGAGGCCCCGGTCCTTCGGCCCATGAACACTGAAGCTTTCTTT.

V and J are TRBV5-6 and TRBJ2-1; D is perhaps TRBD1 (5 bases). The germline V and J ends were trimmed by 3 bases and 0 bases, with 13 bases remaining between them. Per germline, CDR1 SGHDT and CDR2 YYEEEE. This CDR3 region has 16 residues. CDR3 nucleotide sequence: TGTGCCAGCAGCTCCCCGGACACCAGCTCCTACAATGAGCAGTTCTTC. This translates into CASSSPDTSSYNEQFF.

The V and J genes are TRBV25-1 and TRBJ2-7; 9 bases match TRBD1. Trimming removed 5 bases from V and 4 bases from J; junction bases left unmatched: 9. Germline assignment: CDR1 MGHDK and CDR2 SYGVNS. The CDR3 sequence is 15 residues long. CDR3: CASSPRQGGSYEQYF. The DNA of the CDR3 is TGTGCCAGCAGTCCCCGACAGGGGGGTTCGTACGAGCAGTACTTC.

The gene calls are TRBV11-2 and TRBJ2-7, with D maybe TRBD1 (5 bases). V lost 4 bases and J 2 bases, leaving 9 bases between the germline ends. The CDR3 length is 13 residues. Germline-derived CDR1 and CDR2 are SGHAT and FQNNGV. In nucleotides, the CDR3 is TGTGCCAGCAGCTGGGAAGGGGCCTACGAGCAGTACTTC. It yields the protein CASSWEGAYEQYF.

The V gene is TRBV2, the J gene TRBJ1-4, with 10 bases identical to TRBD1. Per germline, CDR1 SNHLY and CDR2 FYNNEI. Germline trimming cut 6 bases from V and 8 bases from J; bases unmatched to any gene: 9. The CDR3 length is 15 residues. Written as DNA, the CDR3 is TGTGCCAGCAGCCCCTGGACAGGGGGAGGAGAAAAACTGTTTTTT. It translates to CASSPWTGGGEKLFF.

The chain employs TRBV30 and TRBJ1-2; TRBD1 matches at 8 bases. Looked up from germline, CDR1 is GTSNPN and CDR2 is SVGIG (reference sequence). CDR3 length: 13 residues. V shed 2 bases, J shed 7 bases, and the junction held 6 bases outside the gene matches. The CDR3 loop is CAWSPRDRSGYTF. CDR3 sequence (DNA): TGTGCCTGGAGTCCACGGGACAGGAGTGGCTACACCTTC.

This clone appeared a few times. The chain carries TRBV2 and TRBJ2-1; TRBD2 matches 11 bases. The V segment lost 6 bases and the J segment 5 bases; nucleotides outside the gene matches: 6. Germline CDR1 and CDR2: SNHLY and FYNNEI. The CDR3 consists of 15 residues. The CDR3 sequence: CASSRGTSGNNEQFF. In DNA form, the CDR3 reads TGTGCCAGCAGCCGCGGGACTAGCGGAAACAATGAGCAGTTCTTC.

V is TRBV6-5 and J is TRBJ1-2; the match to TRBD1 covers 9 bases. With 2 bases clipped from V and 2 bases from J, the junction kept 6 bases outside the gene matches. The germline CDR1 and CDR2 sequences are MNHEY and SVGAGI. The CDR3 is 16 residues long. The CDR3 DNA is TGTGCCAGCAGTTACCCCTCGACAGGGGGAAACTATGGCTACACCTTC. It is translated as CASSYPSTGGNYGYTF.

The chain links TRBV27 to TRBJ2-3, with 12 bases fitting TRBD2. Losses at the gene ends were 5 bases for V and 0 bases for J; bases not matched to a gene: 6. This CDR3 contains 17 residues. Germline CDR1 reads MNHEY; CDR2 reads SMNVEV (reference sequence). CDR3 in DNA: TGTGCCAGCAGTCCCCCGACTAGCGGGAGTAGCACAGATACGCAGTATTTT. This sequence encodes CASSPPTSGSSTDTQYF.

The rearrangement uses TRBV19 and TRBJ2-7; a possible D gene is TRBD2 (5 bases). The CDR3 spans 14 residues. Trimming removed 1 base at V and 6 bases at J, with 13 bases between. Germline V gene sequence: CDR1 LNHDA, CDR2 SQIVND (reference sequence). This chain's CDR3 is CASSIVATRFEQYF. DNA for the CDR3: TGTGCCAGTAGTATAGTCGCTACTAGATTCGAGCAGTACTTC.

The V and J genes are TRBV6-1 and TRBJ2-1, with TRBD2 identical over 11 bases. CDR3 length: 15 amino acids. Per germline, CDR1 MNHNS and CDR2 SASEGT. With V trimmed by 3 bases and J by 8 bases, 6 bases remained unmatched. DNA for the CDR3: TGTGCCAGCAGTGATTCGCTAGCGGGAGGCGATGAGCAGTTCTTC. It codes for CASSDSLAGGDEQFF.

The chain has TRBV7-2 and TRBJ1-5, with 8 bases identical to TRBD1. The CDR3 extends over 13 amino acids. Germline-derived CDR1 and CDR2 are SGHTA and FQGNSA. The junction had 4 bases not matched to a gene; V was cut back by 5 bases and J by 7 bases. This chain's CDR3 is CASSPTGAQPQHF. CDR3 sequence (DNA): TGTGCCAGCAGCCCGACAGGGGCACAGCCCCAGCATTTT.

The chain recombines TRBV19 with TRBJ2-1, with a possible D match to TRBD2 (7 bases). The V end lost 7 bases, the J end lost 5 bases, and 15 bases lay between the germline ends. From germline, CDR1 is LNHDA and CDR2 SQIVND (reference sequence). The CDR3 is 14 amino acids. The CDR3 is CASTRGGGHNEQFF. The CDR3 DNA sequence: TGTGCCAGTACTAGGGGGGGCGGCCACAATGAGCAGTTCTTC.

The chain has TRBV27 and TRBJ2-1; 8 bases align to TRBD2. This CDR3 comprises 15 residues. The trim removed 4 bases at V and 2 bases at J, leaving 4 bases unmatched. Per the germline V gene, CDR1 is MNHEY and CDR2 is SMNVEV (reference sequence). The CDR3 is CASSSSGGPYNEQFF. CDR3 nucleotide sequence: TGTGCCAGCAGTTCCAGCGGGGGTCCCTACAATGAGCAGTTCTTC.